The 13 T cell receptor beta chains given below trace back to one sample, sequenced in a study of blood T cell repertoires in COVID-19. Clones were sequenced by immunoSEQ multiplex PCR, and TCRdb holds only the in-frame ones, with some missing. The sample lists 130,000 to 150,000 clones; 70% to 90% were seen once. Sample: peripheral blood. The receptor source for this set is a human donor with acute or convalescent COVID-19. The donor label of this sample is uncertain.

CDR3 nucleotides: TGTGCCAGCTCACCACGGGGCGACCTCCTAGGTGGAACCGAGCAGTACTTC. It codes for CASSPRGDLLGGTEQYF. J is TRBJ2-7 and V is TRBV18; tentative D call: TRBD1 (5 bases). Trimming shortened V by 1 base and J by 6 bases, and 22 bases separated the two germline ends. CDR3 size: 17 residues. CDR1 is KGHSH, CDR2 LQKENI, per germline. The variable domain in full, with the rest retrieved from reference TRBV18 and TRBJ2-7, is NAGVMQNPRHLVRRRGQEARLRCSPMKGHSHVYWYRQLPEEGLKFMVYLQKENIIDESGMPKERFSAEFPKEGPSILRIQQVVRGDSAAYFCASSPRGDLLGGTEQYFGPGTRLTVT.

The V gene is TRBV2, the J gene TRBJ2-7; 9 bases agree with TRBD1. The CDR3 has 14 amino acids. The germline gives CDR1 SNHLY, CDR2 FYNNEI. With V trimmed by 8 bases and J by 7 bases, 12 bases remained unmatched. The CDR3 reads CASARLQGAEEQYF. The CDR3 coding sequence is TGTGCCAGCGCGCGACTACAGGGGGCAGAGGAGCAGTACTTC.

V usage is TRBV9 and J usage is TRBJ2-7; 10 nucleotides align to TRBD1. Losses at the gene ends were 4 bases for V and 1 base for J; bases not matched to a gene: 8. The CDR3 spans 16 residues. Germline V gene data show CDR1 as SGDLS and CDR2 as YYNGEE. The CDR3 loop reads CASSPQGTGVSYEQYF. In nucleotides, the CDR3 is TGTGCCAGCAGCCCCCAGGGGACAGGGGTGTCCTACGAGCAGTACTTC.

The chain carries TRBV5-1 and TRBJ1-1; TRBD1 aligns across 11 bases. J lost 2 bases, V lost 1 base, and 7 bases had no gene match. The CDR3 extends over 17 amino acids. Germline lookup yields CDR1 SGHRS and CDR2 YFSETQ. The CDR3 sequence: CASSLRGTGGTNTEAFF. CDR3 DNA: TGCGCCAGCAGCTTGAGAGGGACAGGGGGGACTAACACTGAAGCTTTCTTT.

The V gene is TRBV13, the J gene TRBJ1-2; D is unresolved. Germline CDR1 is PRHDT and CDR2 is FYEKMQ (reference sequence). V was trimmed by 5 bases and J by 4 bases, leaving 17 bases between them. The CDR3 is made up of 15 amino acids. Here the CDR3 reads CASSLRTTGSYGYTF. In DNA form, the CDR3 reads TGTGCCAGCAGCCTAAGGACTACTGGGTCCTATGGCTACACCTTC.

The J gene is TRBJ2-7, the V gene TRBV6-2 or TRBV6-3; D is perhaps TRBD2 (5 bases). The V and J ends lost 0 bases and 3 bases respectively, with 9 bases between them. The germline CDR1 and CDR2 sequences are MNHEY and SVGEGT. CDR3 length equals 14 residues. The CDR3 sequence is CASSYSPGNYEQYV. The CDR3 DNA follows: TGTGCCAGCAGTTACTCACCGGGGAACTACGAGCAGTACGTC.

With regard to this clone: One junction end does not reproduce the germline sequence, and a read error may be involved. The chain recombines TRBV7-7 with TRBJ2-1; 12 positions agree with TRBD1. CDR3 length equals 15 residues. Germline CDR1 reads SSHAT; CDR2 reads FNYEAQ (reference sequence). This CDR3 reads CASSLGTGGLGEQFF. In nucleotides, the CDR3 is TGTGCTAGCAGCTTGGGGACAGGGGGCTTGGGTGAGCAGTTCTTC.

The genes are TRBV6-5 and TRBJ1-1; 7 nucleotides align to TRBD1. Germline CDR1 reads MNHEY; CDR2 reads SVGAGI. V dropped 5 bases and J dropped 4; count of bases not matched to a gene: 4. The CDR3 is made up of 13 amino acids. CDR3 protein: CASSIQGPTEAFF. The CDR3 DNA follows: TGTGCCAGCAGTATACAGGGGCCCACTGAAGCTTTCTTT.

The gene calls are TRBV5-1 and TRBJ2-5, with TRBD1 matching over 9 bases. Germline V CDR1 and CDR2: SGHRS, YFSETQ. The CDR3 loop spans 18 amino acids. The trim removed 4 bases at V and 5 bases at J, leaving 18 bases unmatched. The CDR3 sequence: CASSRSGTTGQGWETQYF. CDR3 coding DNA: TGCGCCAGCAGCCGGTCGGGCACCACGGGACAGGGTTGGGAGACCCAGTACTTC.

The chain has TRBV7-4 and TRBJ1-2; weak D call: TRBD1 (5 bases). The CDR3 has 17 amino acids. Trimming stripped 7 bases from V and 4 bases from J, with 25 bases between. The germline V gene has CDR1 SGHVT and CDR2 SQSDAQ. In nucleotides, the CDR3 is TGTGCCAGCATCAACTGGGGCAGTCTCCTGGCACTCTATGGCTACACCTTC. This sequence encodes CASINWGSLLALYGYTF.

V gene TRBV11-2 combines with J gene TRBJ2-1, with 8 bases fitting TRBD1. Germline CDR1 reads SGHAT; CDR2 reads FQNNGV. The CDR3 is 16 residues long. Trimming cost V 5 bases and J 8 bases; bases outside gene matches: 14. The CDR3 is CASSLRTGLMRDEQFF. The CDR3 nucleotides read TGTGCCAGCAGCCTTAGGACAGGGTTAATGAGGGATGAGCAGTTCTTC.

V usage is TRBV7-2 and J usage is TRBJ1-1; D is undetermined. V lost 5 bases and J 7 bases, leaving 14 bases between the germline ends. CDR1 is SGHTA, CDR2 FQGNSA, per germline. This CDR3 is 13 amino acids long. CDR3 residues: CASSALVQVEAFF. The DNA for the CDR3 is TGTGCCAGCAGCGCTTTGGTGCAGGTTGAAGCTTTCTTT.

Only one count was recorded for this clone. The chain recombines TRBV5-6 with TRBJ1-2, with 7 bases aligning to TRBD1. J lost 3 bases, V lost 0 bases, and 2 bases had no gene match. Germline CDR1 and CDR2: SGHDT and YYEEEE. The CDR3 spans 14 residues. Written as DNA, the CDR3 is TGTGCCAGCAGCTTGGGGGACAGTGACTATGGCTACACCTTC. Protein sequence: CASSLGDSDYGYTF.